This TCR beta chain was found in a study of beta chain features in type 1 diabetes. Expressed TCRB transcripts were sequenced after all isolated RNA was converted to cDNA. Method: immunoSEQ multiplex PCR; TCRdb's copy keeps in-frame clones and lacks some. Of 900,000 or so clones in the sample, roughly 17% were seen once. Germline CDR1 MNHEY, CDR2 SVGAGI. The CDR3 contains 14 residues. V dropped 4 bases and J dropped 5 bases, with 9 bases sitting between them. This clone was recorded a few times. Each sorted fraction was over 95% pure. The TCR comes from a woman aged 18 to 35 in good health. This rearrangement joins TRBV6-5 to TRBJ2-6; D not certain. The sequencing sample was made of naive CD4+ T cells from blood. CDR3 nucleotide sequence: TGTGCCAGCAGTTCCGTCCTTAGGGCCAACGTCCTGACTTTC. It is translated as CASSSVLRANVLTF.